The T cell receptor beta chain described here comes from a study of cytomegalovirus exposure and HLA in healthy donors. For the study at large: Of all 400 or so donors who were genotyped, roughly 83% belonged to the Caucasian-associated ancestry cluster.

Study results and caveats: Overall, roughly 160 TCR beta chains were annotated as cytomegalovirus-associated.

This CDR3 is built from 17 residues. The trim removed 3 bases at V and 6 bases at J, leaving 14 bases unmatched. Germline V gives CDR1 MNHNS, CDR2 SASEGT. PCR involved 60 Vbeta and 13 Jbeta primers. The method was immunoSEQ multiplex PCR; TCRdb's version includes in-frame clones alone and lacks a portion of them. The sample lists about 85,000 clones; approximately 80% were seen once. As for this clone: The antigen remains undetermined.

Donors sampled were nominally healthy, though unrecorded immune exposures were likely. The sample taken for sequencing was PBMCs. This rearrangement joins TRBV6-1 to TRBJ2-1; TRBD2 matches at 7 bases. The source of this sequence is a woman aged 45-59 years in good health and CMV-seropositive. The CDR3 DNA reads TGTGCCAGCAGTGAGGCGGGAGATCGATGGACTATCAATGAGCAGTTCTTC. This codes for CASSEAGDRWTINEQFF.